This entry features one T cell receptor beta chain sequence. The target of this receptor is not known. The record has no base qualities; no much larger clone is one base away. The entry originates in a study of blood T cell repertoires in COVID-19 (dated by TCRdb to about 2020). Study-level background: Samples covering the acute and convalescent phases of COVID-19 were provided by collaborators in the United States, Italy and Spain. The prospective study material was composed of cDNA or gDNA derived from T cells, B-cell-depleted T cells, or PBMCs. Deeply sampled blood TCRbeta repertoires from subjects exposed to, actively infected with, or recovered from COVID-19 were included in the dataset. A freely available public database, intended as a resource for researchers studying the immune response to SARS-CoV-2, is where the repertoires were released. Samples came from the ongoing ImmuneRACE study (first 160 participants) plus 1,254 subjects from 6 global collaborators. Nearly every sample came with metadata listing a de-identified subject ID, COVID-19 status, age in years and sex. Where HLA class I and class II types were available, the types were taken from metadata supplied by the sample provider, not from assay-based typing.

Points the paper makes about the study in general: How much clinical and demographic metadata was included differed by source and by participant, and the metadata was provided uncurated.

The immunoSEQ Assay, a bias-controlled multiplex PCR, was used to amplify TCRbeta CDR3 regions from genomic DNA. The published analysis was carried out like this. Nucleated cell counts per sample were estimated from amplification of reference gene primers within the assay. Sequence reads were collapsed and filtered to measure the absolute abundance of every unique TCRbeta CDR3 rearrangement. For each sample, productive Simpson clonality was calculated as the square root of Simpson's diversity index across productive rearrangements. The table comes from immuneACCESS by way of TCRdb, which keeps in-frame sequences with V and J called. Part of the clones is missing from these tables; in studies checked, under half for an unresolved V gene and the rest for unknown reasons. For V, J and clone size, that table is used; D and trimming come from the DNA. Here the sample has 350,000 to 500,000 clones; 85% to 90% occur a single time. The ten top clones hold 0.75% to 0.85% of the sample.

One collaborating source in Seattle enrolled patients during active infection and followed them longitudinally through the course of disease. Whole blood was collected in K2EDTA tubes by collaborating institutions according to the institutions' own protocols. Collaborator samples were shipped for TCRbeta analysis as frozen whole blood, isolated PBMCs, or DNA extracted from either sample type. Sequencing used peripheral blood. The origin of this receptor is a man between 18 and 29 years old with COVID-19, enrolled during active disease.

The bases are TGCAGTGCTAGTGGCCCGGGACTAGCGGGACAGGGTGAGCAGTTCTTC. This sequence encodes CSASGPGLAGQGEQFF. The V and J genes are TRBV20-1 and TRBJ2-1, with TRBD2 identical over 13 junction bases. Inclusive of the bounding cysteine and phenylalanine, the CDR3 is 16 residues long. This entry keeps only the CDR3 DNA: 48 bases, framed from base 1. The germline V gene (reference sequence) sets CDR1 to DFQATT and CDR2 to SNEGSKA. Trimming accounts for 3 bases at V and 9 bases at J, while the number of junction bases matched to no gene is 11.